The sequence of this TCR beta chain was determined in a study of blood T cell repertoires in COVID-19. The CDR3 has 16 residues. V shed 7 bases and J 2 bases; nucleotides not matched to a gene: 14. CDR1 is SGHVS and CDR2 is FQNEAQ in the germline V gene. Only in-frame clones appear in the TCRdb table, and some are missing; sequencing was by immunoSEQ multiplex PCR. The sample shows about 330,000 clones, around 87% of them seen only once. The J gene is TRBJ2-7, the V gene TRBV7-8; 7 bases line up with TRBD1. The receptor comes from a young woman who had recovered from COVID-19. Sequences were obtained from PBMCs or T cells enriched from blood (not recorded which). DNA of the CDR3: TGTGCCAGCACCCTAAAACGGACAGGAGAAGCCTACGAGCAGTACTTC. This gives the protein CASTLKRTGEAYEQYF. Combining the CDR3 with reference TRBV7-8 and TRBJ2-7 gives the whole variable domain GAGVSQSPRYKVAKRGQDVALRCDPISGHVSLFWYQQALGQGPEFLTYFQNEAQLDKSGLPSDRFFAERPEGSVSTLKIQRTQQEDSAVYLCASTLKRTGEAYEQYFGPGTRLTVT.